Below are 25 T cell receptor beta chains sequenced from a single sample in a study of blood T cell repertoires in COVID-19. Assay used: immunoSEQ multiplex PCR; TCRdb lists only in-frame clones, some missing. In the table there are 150,000 to 200,000 clones, 85% to 95% of which are singletons. Sequencing was done on a sample of peripheral blood. The receptors originated from a woman aged 45-65 years with acute or convalescent COVID-19.

This chain joins TRBV6-5 and TRBJ1-2; a possible D gene is TRBD1 (6 bases). The length of the CDR3 is 13 residues. Trimming took off 6 bases at V and 4 bases at J, with 12 bases between the two ends. Per germline, CDR1 MNHEY and CDR2 SVGAGI. The CDR3 loop reads CASRDSDSYGYTF. The CDR3 DNA sequence: TGTGCCAGCAGGGACAGCGACAGCTATGGCTACACCTTC.

This sequence joins TRBV5-4 and TRBJ2-1; 8 bases fit TRBD2. The junction had 5 bases not matched to a gene; V was cut back by 6 bases and J by 6 bases. This CDR3 is 13 amino acids long. Germline V gene sequence: CDR1 SGHNT, CDR2 YYREEE (reference sequence). The CDR3 nucleotides are TGTGCCAGCACAAGCGGGAGAAGCAATGAGCAGTTCTTC. Protein: CASTSGRSNEQFF.

The V call is TRBV19, the J call TRBJ1-5; 7 nucleotides align to TRBD1. With 0 bases clipped from V and 0 bases from J, the junction kept 5 bases outside the gene matches. CDR1 and CDR2 from the germline V gene are LNHDA and SQIVND (reference sequence). The CDR3 has 17 amino acids. The chain's CDR3 is CASSIDGTAYSNQPQHF. CDR3 nucleotides: TGTGCCAGTAGTATAGATGGGACAGCTTATAGCAATCAGCCCCAGCATTTT.

The rearrangement joins TRBV18 to TRBJ1-2; TRBD1 is a possible D gene (6 bases). Germline assignment: CDR1 KGHSH and CDR2 LQKENI. There are 17 residues in the CDR3. V lost 0 bases to trimming and J lost 1 base, with 15 bases between them. The CDR3 reads CASSPPSLQGFNYGYTF. CDR3 DNA: TGTGCCAGCTCACCACCAAGTTTACAGGGATTTAACTATGGCTACACCTTC.

The chain links TRBV24-1 to TRBJ2-7; D might be TRBD1 (5 bases). Trimming took off 3 bases at V and 5 bases at J, with 10 bases between the two ends. This CDR3 comprises 13 residues. The germline V gene encodes CDR1 KGHDR and CDR2 SFDVKD. CDR3 DNA: TGTGCCACCAGTGATGGACACCTCGACGAGCAGTACTTC. The encoded protein is CATSDGHLDEQYF.

This chain joins TRBV19 and TRBJ1-1; 8 nucleotides align to TRBD1. From germline, CDR1 is LNHDA and CDR2 SQIVND (reference sequence). The CDR3 totals 15 residues. V dropped 6 bases and J dropped 0; count of bases not matched to a gene: 6. CDR3 coding DNA: TGTGCCAGTAGCTGGTCAGGGGGCTTGAACACTGAAGCTTTCTTT. It encodes CASSWSGGLNTEAFF.

The gene calls are TRBV18 and TRBJ2-1, with 10 bases lining up with TRBD1. Germline-derived CDR1 and CDR2 are KGHSH and LQKENI. V lost 3 bases and J lost 7; bases outside the gene matches: 15. CDR3 size: 18 residues. The CDR3 here is CASSPIQFSTGGKNEQFF. The CDR3 bases are TGTGCCAGCTCACCGATCCAATTCTCGACAGGGGGCAAGAATGAGCAGTTCTTC. Full variable domain (remainder filled in from reference TRBV18 and TRBJ2-1): NAGVMQNPRHLVRRRGQEARLRCSPMKGHSHVYWYRQLPEEGLKFMVYLQKENIIDESGMPKERFSAEFPKEGPSILRIQQVVRGDSAAYFCASSPIQFSTGGKNEQFFGPGTRLTVL.

This chain connects TRBV24-1 to TRBJ1-2; the D gene is possibly TRBD1 (6 bases). Germline assignment: CDR1 KGHDR and CDR2 SFDVKD. The CDR3 is 14 residues long. V was pared by 4 bases and J by 4 bases, with 12 bases between. CDR3 region: CATSEGGQIYGYTF. Written as DNA, the CDR3 is TGTGCCACCAGTGAGGGTGGACAGATCTATGGCTACACCTTC.

The chain has TRBV4-3 and TRBJ2-3; 10 bases map to TRBD2. Germline V gives CDR1 LGHNA, CDR2 YSLEER. The J segment lost 6 bases and the V segment lost 0 bases, leaving 9 bases of the junction unmatched. The CDR3 loop spans 17 amino acids. The CDR3 region is CASSQDHRTSGGDTQYF. In DNA form, the CDR3 reads TGCGCCAGCAGCCAAGATCATCGGACTAGCGGCGGGGATACGCAGTATTTT.

The gene calls are TRBV2 and TRBJ2-1, with D tentatively TRBD2 (6 bases). The germline V and J ends were trimmed by 6 bases and 7 bases, with 13 bases remaining between them. Germline V gene lookup returns CDR1 SNHLY and CDR2 FYNNEI. The CDR3 is made up of 13 amino acids. CDR3 DNA: TGTGCCAGCAGAAGAAATGGGGGGAATGAGCAGTTCTTC. It is translated as CASRRNGGNEQFF.

The V call is TRBV7-9, the J call TRBJ1-1; D unresolved. V was cut by 0 bases and J by 4 bases, with 9 bases left in between. The CDR3 extends over 14 amino acids. CDR1 is SEHNR and CDR2 is FQNEAQ in the germline V gene (reference sequence). The CDR3 bases are TGTGCCAGCAGCTTAGCCGTAGGGAGCACTGAAGCTTTCTTT. It encodes CASSLAVGSTEAFF.

The chain uses TRBV27 and TRBJ2-3; a possible D gene is TRBD1 (7 bases). Trimming took off 6 bases at V and 3 bases at J, with 16 bases between the two ends. Germline V lookup: CDR1 MNHEY, CDR2 SMNVEV (reference sequence). The CDR3 is 15 amino acids. The CDR3 here is CASSTQGGGTDTQYF. The CDR3 DNA follows: TGTGCCAGCAGCACCCAGGGGGGTGGAACAGATACGCAGTATTTT.

The chain has TRBV3-1 (or the pseudogene TRBV3-2) and TRBJ2-7; 9 bases align to TRBD2. Germline V gene lookup returns CDR1 LGHDT and CDR2 YNNKEL (reference sequence). The CDR3 runs 15 residues. J gave up 0 bases and V 10 bases, and 10 bases lay outside the gene matches. CDR3 residues: CANFSGGRSSYEQYF. CDR3 in DNA: TGTGCCAACTTTAGCGGGGGCCGAAGCTCCTACGAGCAGTACTTC.

The chain recombines TRBV4-3 with TRBJ1-3; perhaps TRBD1 as D (5 bases). The V gene's germline CDR1 is LGHNA and CDR2 YSLEER. Trimming shortened V by 4 bases and J by 0 bases, and 16 bases separated the two germline ends. CDR3 length: 17 amino acids. The CDR3 DNA reads TGCGCCAGCAGCCGTTTCGACAGCCACGGCTCTGGAAACACCATATATTTT. It yields the protein CASSRFDSHGSGNTIYF.

V and J are TRBV11-2 and TRBJ2-7, with 8 bases fitting TRBD1. CDR1 and CDR2 from the germline V gene are SGHAT and FQNNGV. CDR3 length: 15 residues. The V segment lost 4 bases and the J segment 7 bases; nucleotides outside the gene matches: 12. DNA for the CDR3: TGTGCCAGCAGCTCTTTTGCAGGGGGCATGGGGGAGCAGTACTTC. This translates into CASSSFAGGMGEQYF.

The chain recombines TRBV18 with TRBJ2-6; TRBD1 might be the D (5 bases). The CDR3 runs to 15 residues. The germline V and J ends were trimmed by 3 bases and 2 bases, with 8 bases remaining between them. The germline CDR1 and CDR2 sequences are KGHSH and LQKENI. CDR3 nucleotides: TGTGCCAGCTCACCTCAGGGTCCTGGGGCCAACGTCCTGACTTTC. Translation gives CASSPQGPGANVLTF.

The J gene is TRBJ2-1, the V gene TRBV6-2 or TRBV6-3; no firm D call. Deletions cut 5 bases from V and 4 bases from J, with 18 bases between. CDR1 is MNHEY and CDR2 is SVGEGT in the germline V gene. The length of the CDR3 is 16 residues. The CDR3 loop reads CASSNGQIIIYNEQFF. For the CDR3, the DNA is TGTGCCAGCAGTAATGGTCAGATAATAATTTACAATGAGCAGTTCTTC.

CDR3 protein: CASSIIGQINTGELFF. The CDR3 DNA follows: TGTGCCAGTAGTATAATTGGACAGATAAACACCGGGGAGCTGTTTTTT. V gene TRBV19 combines with J gene TRBJ2-2, with D tentatively TRBD1 (6 bases). Trimming took 2 bases from V and 2 from J, leaving 12 bases between them. The V gene's germline CDR1 is LNHDA and CDR2 SQIVND (reference sequence). This CDR3 is built from 16 residues.

J is TRBJ2-5 and V is TRBV9; D ambiguous. CDR1 and CDR2 from the germline V gene are SGDLS and YYNGEE. V was clipped by 4 bases and J by 4 bases, with 11 bases between them. The CDR3 loop spans 13 amino acids. The CDR3 bases are TGTGCCAGCAGCATTTACACGGGAGAGACCCAGTACTTC. It translates to CASSIYTGETQYF.

The V call is TRBV9, the J call TRBJ2-7; D is possibly TRBD2 (5 bases). This CDR3 contains 14 residues. Germline lookup yields CDR1 SGDLS and CDR2 YYNGEE. V was pared by 2 bases and J by 3 bases, with 12 bases between. CDR3 nucleotides: TGTGCCAGCAGCGTTTCGGTCGGGGACTACGAGCAGTACTTC. Translated: CASSVSVGDYEQYF.

The chain joins TRBV12-3 or TRBV12-4 to TRBJ1-5; weak D call: TRBD1 (5 bases). The germline V and J ends were trimmed by 2 bases and 4 bases, with 6 bases remaining between them. The CDR3 totals 13 residues. The CDR3 nucleotides are TGTGCCAGCAGTTTAAGACAGAATCAGCCCCAGCATTTT. Translation: CASSLRQNQPQHF.

The rearrangement links TRBV6-6 to TRBJ1-5, with 8 nucleotides matching TRBD1. Germline V lookup: CDR1 MNHNY, CDR2 SVGAGI (reference sequence). This CDR3 is built from 15 residues. Germline trimming cut 6 bases from V and 3 bases from J; bases unmatched to any gene: 7. For the CDR3, the DNA is TGTGCCAGCAGGGGAGCGGACAGGGTCAATCAGCCCCAGCATTTT. It is translated as CASRGADRVNQPQHF.

The chain links TRBV30 to TRBJ1-2; tentatively, D is TRBD1 (6 bases). Trimming took off 4 bases at V and 8 bases at J, with 32 bases between the two ends. The CDR3 extends over 18 amino acids. Per the germline V gene, CDR1 is GTSNPN and CDR2 is SVGIG (reference sequence). CDR3 sequence: CAWNKPLILNGQLRGYTF. In DNA, the CDR3 is TGTGCCTGGAACAAACCCCTTATCTTGAATGGACAGCTACGGGGCTACACCTTC.

The V and J genes are TRBV3-1 (or the pseudogene TRBV3-2) and TRBJ1-5; the D gene is possibly TRBD1 (6 bases). Per germline, CDR1 LGHDT and CDR2 YNNKEL (reference sequence). V gave up 3 bases and J gave up 4 bases, with 13 bases separating them. CDR3 length: 15 amino acids. In DNA, the CDR3 is TGTGCCAGCAGCCAGGACAGTGGGGCAAATCAGCCCCAGCATTTT. This encodes CASSQDSGANQPQHF.

The J gene is TRBJ1-1, the V gene TRBV18; 9 bases agree with TRBD1. Germline CDR1 and CDR2: KGHSH and LQKENI. J gave up 5 bases and V 6 bases, and 7 bases lay outside the gene matches. This CDR3 contains 14 residues. The CDR3 region is CASSRGQGETEAFF. CDR3 sequence (DNA): TGTGCCAGCTCGCGGGGACAGGGTGAGACTGAAGCTTTCTTT. Full variable domain (rest looked up from reference TRBV18 and TRBJ1-1): NAGVMQNPRHLVRRRGQEARLRCSPMKGHSHVYWYRQLPEEGLKFMVYLQKENIIDESGMPKERFSAEFPKEGPSILRIQQVVRGDSAAYFCASSRGQGETEAFFGQGTRLTVV.